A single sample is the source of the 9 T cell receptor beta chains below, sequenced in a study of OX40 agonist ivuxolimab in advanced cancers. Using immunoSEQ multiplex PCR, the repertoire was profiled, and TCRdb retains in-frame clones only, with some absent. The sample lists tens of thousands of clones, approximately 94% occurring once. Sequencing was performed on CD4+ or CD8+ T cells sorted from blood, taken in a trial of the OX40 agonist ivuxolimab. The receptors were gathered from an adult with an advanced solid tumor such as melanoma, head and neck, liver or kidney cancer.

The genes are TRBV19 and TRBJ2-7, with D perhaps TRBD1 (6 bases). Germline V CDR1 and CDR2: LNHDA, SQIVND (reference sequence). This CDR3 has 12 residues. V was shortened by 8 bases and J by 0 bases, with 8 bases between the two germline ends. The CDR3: CASGDISYEQYF. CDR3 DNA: TGTGCCAGTGGGGACATCTCCTACGAGCAGTACTTC.

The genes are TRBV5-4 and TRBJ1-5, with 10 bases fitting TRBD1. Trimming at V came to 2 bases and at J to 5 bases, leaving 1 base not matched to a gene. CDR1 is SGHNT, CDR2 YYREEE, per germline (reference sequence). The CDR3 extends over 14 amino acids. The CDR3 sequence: CASSLGTGDQPQHF. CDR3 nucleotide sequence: TGTGCCAGCAGCTTAGGGACAGGGGATCAGCCCCAGCATTTT. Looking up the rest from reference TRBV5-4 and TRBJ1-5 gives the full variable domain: ETGVTQSPTHLIKTRGQQVTLRCSSQSGHNTVSWYQQALGQGPQFIFQYYREEENGRGNFPPRFSGLQFPNYSSELNVNALELDDSALYLCASSLGTGDQPQHFGDGTRLSIL.

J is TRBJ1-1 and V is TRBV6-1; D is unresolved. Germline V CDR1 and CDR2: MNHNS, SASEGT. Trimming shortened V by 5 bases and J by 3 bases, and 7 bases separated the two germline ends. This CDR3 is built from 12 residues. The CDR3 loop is CASSLGDTEAFF. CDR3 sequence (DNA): TGTGCCAGCAGTTTGGGCGACACTGAAGCTTTCTTT.

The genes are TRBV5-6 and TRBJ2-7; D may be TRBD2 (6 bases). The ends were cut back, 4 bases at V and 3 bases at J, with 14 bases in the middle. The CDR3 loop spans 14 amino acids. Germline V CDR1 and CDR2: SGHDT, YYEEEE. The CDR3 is CASSPGDSHYEQYF. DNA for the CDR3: TGTGCCAGCAGCCCCGGGGACTCCCACTACGAGCAGTACTTC.

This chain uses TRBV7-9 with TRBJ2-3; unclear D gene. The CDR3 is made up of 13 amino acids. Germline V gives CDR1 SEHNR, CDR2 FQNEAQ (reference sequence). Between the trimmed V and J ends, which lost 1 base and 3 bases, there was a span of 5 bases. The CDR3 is CASSLEVTDTQYF. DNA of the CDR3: TGTGCCAGCAGCTTAGAAGTTACAGATACGCAGTATTTT.

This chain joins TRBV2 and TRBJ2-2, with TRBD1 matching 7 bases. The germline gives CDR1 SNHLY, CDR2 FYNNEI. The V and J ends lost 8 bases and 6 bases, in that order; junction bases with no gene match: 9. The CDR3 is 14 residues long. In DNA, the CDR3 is TGTGCCAGCCAAAGGACAGGTGGGGCCGGGGAGCTGTTTTTT. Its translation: CASQRTGGAGELFF.

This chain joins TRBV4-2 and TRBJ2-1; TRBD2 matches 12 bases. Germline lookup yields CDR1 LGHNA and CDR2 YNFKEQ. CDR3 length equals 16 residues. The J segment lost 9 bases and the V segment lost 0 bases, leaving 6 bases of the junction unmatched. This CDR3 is CASSQDSSGGAGEQFF. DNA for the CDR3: TGTGCCAGCAGCCAAGATTCTAGCGGGGGGGCGGGTGAGCAGTTCTTC.

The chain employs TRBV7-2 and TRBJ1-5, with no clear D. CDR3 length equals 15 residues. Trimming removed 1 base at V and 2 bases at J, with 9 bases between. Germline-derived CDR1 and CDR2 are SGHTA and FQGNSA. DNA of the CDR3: TGTGCCAGCAGCTTAGAAGGGCTTGGCAATCAGCCCCAGCATTTT. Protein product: CASSLEGLGNQPQHF.

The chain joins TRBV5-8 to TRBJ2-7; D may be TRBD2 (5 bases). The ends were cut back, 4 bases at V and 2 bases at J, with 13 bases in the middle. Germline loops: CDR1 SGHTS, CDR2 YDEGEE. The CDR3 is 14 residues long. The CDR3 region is CASSLLRAAYEQYF. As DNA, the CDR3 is TGTGCCAGCAGCCTGCTGCGAGCGGCCTACGAGCAGTACTTC.